This T cell receptor beta chain was observed in a study of T cell repertoires in cytomegalovirus infection. General study results and limits: Adding up the frequency of public TCR beta families identified people who carried CMV plus the relevant HLA.

This CDR3 is 16 amino acids long. J gave up 0 bases and V 0 bases, and 0 bases lay outside the gene matches. Germline lookup yields CDR1 MGHRA and CDR2 YSYEKL. In regard to this clonotype: The target antigen is unknown.

TCRdb used MiXCR to reprocess the reads, holding one entry per CDR3 protein. The sample shows about 24,000 distinct CDR3 sequences, 20% to 25% of them seen only once. The sample in question was CD8+ T cells from cultured PBMCs, obtained from culture after CMV antigen stimulation. This chain links TRBV4-1 with TRBJ1-4, with 8 nucleotides matching TRBD1. The receptor was isolated from a human donor in good health (CMV status not recorded). Some clones in this sample may be carry-over from other donors' samples. DNA of the CDR3: TGCGCCAGCAGCCAAGAACAGGGGGCAACTAATGAAAAACTGTTTTTT. Protein product: CASSQEQGATNEKLFF.